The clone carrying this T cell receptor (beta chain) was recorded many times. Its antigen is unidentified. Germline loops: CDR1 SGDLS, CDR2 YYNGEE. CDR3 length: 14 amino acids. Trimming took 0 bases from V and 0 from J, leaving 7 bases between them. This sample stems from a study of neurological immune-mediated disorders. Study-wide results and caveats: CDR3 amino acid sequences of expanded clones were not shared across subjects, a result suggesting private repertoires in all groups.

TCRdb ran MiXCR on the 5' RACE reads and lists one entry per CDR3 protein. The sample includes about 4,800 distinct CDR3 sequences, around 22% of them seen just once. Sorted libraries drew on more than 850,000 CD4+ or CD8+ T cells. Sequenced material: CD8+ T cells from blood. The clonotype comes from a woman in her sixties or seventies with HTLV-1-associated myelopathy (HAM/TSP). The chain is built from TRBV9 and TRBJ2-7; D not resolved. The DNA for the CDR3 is TGTGCCAGCAGCGTAGCTCCGAGCTCCTACGAGCAGTACTTC. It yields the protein CASSVAPSSYEQYF.